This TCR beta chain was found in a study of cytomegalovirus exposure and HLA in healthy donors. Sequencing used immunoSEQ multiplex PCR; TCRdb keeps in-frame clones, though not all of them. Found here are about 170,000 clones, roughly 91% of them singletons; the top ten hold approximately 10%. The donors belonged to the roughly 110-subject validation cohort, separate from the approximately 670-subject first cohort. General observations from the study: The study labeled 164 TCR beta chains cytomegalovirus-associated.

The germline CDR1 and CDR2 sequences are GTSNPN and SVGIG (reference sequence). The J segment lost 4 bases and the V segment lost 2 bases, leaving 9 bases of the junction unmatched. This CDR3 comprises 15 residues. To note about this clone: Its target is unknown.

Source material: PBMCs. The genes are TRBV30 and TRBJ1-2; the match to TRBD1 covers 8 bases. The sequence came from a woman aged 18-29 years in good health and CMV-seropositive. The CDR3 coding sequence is TGTGCCTGGAGTCTTTACGGGACAGGTATCTATGGCTACACCTTC. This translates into CAWSLYGTGIYGYTF.